This T cell receptor (beta chain) was retrieved from a study of early T cells in non-severe SARS-CoV-2 infection. J gave up 5 bases and V 5 bases, and 7 bases lay outside the gene matches. CDR1 is SGHTA, CDR2 FQGNSA, per germline. This CDR3 comprises 14 residues. At least ten counts were recorded for this clonotype. Using its own MiXCR run on the 5' RACE reads, TCRdb lists one record per CDR3 protein. The sample includes 55,000 to 65,000 distinct CDR3 sequences, roughly an eighth of them seen just once. The V gene is TRBV7-2, the J gene TRBJ2-5, with 8 bases aligning to TRBD1. The clonotype was recovered from an adult who was a healthcare worker with PCR-confirmed SARS-CoV-2 infection or an uninfected control (not recorded which). The specimen was whole blood, collected at baseline. The CDR3, as DNA: TGTGCCAGCAGCGCGAACAGGGGGACGGAGACCCAGTACTTC. Residues: CASSANRGTETQYF.